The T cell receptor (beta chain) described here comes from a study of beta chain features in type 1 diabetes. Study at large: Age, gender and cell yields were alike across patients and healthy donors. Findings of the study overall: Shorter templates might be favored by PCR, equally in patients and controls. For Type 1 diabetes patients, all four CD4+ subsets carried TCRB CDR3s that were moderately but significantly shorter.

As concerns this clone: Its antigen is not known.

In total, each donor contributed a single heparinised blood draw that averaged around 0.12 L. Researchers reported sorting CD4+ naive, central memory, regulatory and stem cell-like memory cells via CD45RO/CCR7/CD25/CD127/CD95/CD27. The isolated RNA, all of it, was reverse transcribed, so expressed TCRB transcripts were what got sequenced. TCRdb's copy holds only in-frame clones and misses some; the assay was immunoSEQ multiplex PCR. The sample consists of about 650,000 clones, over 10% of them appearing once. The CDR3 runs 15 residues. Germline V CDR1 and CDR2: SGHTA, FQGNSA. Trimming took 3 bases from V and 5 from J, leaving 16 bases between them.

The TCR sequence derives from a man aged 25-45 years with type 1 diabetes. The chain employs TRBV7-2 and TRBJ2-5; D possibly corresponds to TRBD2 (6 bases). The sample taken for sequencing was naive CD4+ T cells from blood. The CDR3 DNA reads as TGTGCCAGCAGCTTGGCCGGGGGTACAAGGGAGACCCAGTACTTC. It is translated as CASSLAGGTRETQYF.